The following is a TCR beta chain sequence with its context. Other DNA sequences in the same sample also yield this CDR3. The record originates from a study of cytotoxic CD8 clonotypes in ibrutinib-treated CLL. Sequenced by immunoSEQ multiplex PCR; TCRdb stores in-frame clones only, minus some. The table has more than 75,000 clones, 75% to 80% seen once; the top ten hold just under 25%. The source material was PBMCs, sampled after 24 months of ibrutinib treatment. The TCR sequence derives from a human donor with chronic lymphocytic leukemia.

CDR3 DNA sequence: TGTGCCAGCAGCGTAGCAGATACGCAGTATTTT. Its translation: CASSVADTQYF. V and J are TRBV9 and TRBJ2-3, with no clear D. CDR3 length equals 11 residues. Germline lookup yields CDR1 SGDLS and CDR2 YYNGEE. V was pared by 0 bases and J by 4 bases, with 0 bases between. The full variable domain, with the rest looked up from reference TRBV9 and TRBJ2-3, is DSGVTQTPKHLITATGQRVTLRCSPRSGDLSVYWYQQSLDQGLQFLIQYYNGEERAKGNILERFSAQQFPDLHSELNLSSLELGDSALYFCASSVADTQYFGPGTRLTVL.